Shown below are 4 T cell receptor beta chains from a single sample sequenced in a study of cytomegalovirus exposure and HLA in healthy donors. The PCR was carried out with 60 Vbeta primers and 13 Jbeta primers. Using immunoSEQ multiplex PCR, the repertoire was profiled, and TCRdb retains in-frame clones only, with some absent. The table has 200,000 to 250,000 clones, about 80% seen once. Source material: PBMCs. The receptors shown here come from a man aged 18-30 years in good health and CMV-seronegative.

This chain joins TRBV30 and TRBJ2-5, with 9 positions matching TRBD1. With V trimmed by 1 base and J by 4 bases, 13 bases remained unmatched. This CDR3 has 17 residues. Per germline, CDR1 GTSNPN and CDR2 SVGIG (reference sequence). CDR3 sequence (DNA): TGTGCCTGGAGTGCCGGCGGGACAGGGAAGTGGGCAGAGACCCAGTACTTC. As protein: CAWSAGGTGKWAETQYF.

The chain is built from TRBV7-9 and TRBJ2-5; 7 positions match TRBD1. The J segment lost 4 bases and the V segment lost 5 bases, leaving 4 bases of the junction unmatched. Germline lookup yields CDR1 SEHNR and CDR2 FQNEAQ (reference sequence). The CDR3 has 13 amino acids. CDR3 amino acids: CASSTRTGETQYF. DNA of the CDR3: TGTGCCAGCAGCACCAGGACAGGAGAGACCCAGTACTTC. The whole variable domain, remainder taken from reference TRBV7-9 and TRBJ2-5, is DTGVSQNPRHKITKRGQNVTFRCDPISEHNRLYWYRQTLGQGPEFLTYFQNEAQLEKSRLLSDRFSAERPKGSFSTLEIQRTEQGDSAMYLCASSTRTGETQYFGPGTRLLVL.

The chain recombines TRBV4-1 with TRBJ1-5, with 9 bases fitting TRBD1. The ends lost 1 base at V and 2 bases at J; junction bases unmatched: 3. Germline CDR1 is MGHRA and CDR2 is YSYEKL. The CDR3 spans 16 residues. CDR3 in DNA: TGCGCCAGCAGCCAAGGAGACAGGGGGGGCAATCAGCCCCAGCATTTT. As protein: CASSQGDRGGNQPQHF.

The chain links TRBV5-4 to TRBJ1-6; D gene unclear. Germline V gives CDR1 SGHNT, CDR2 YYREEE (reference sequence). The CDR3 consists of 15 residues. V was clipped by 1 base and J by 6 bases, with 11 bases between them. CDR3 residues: CASSLSDGFNSPLHF. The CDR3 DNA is TGTGCCAGCAGCTTGAGCGACGGCTTTAATTCACCCCTCCACTTT.